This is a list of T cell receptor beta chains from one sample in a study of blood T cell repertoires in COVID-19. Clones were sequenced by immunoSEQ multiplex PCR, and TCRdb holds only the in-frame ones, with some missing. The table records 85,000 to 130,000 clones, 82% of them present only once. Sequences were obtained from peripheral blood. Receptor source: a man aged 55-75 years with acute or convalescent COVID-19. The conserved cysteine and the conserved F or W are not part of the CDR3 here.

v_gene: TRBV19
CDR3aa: ASSFGAGADTQY

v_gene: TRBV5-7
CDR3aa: ASSLYMDRGEEKLF

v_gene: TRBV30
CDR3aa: AWNGQGPYEQY

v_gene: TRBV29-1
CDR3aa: SAEVAGGKAF

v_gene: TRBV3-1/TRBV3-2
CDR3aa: ASSHQRRVLRGNTIY

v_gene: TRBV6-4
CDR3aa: ASSKGLAGGTGELF

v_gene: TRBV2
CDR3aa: ASSGGTGGNYGYT

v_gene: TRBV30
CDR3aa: AFIKASGDYYEQY

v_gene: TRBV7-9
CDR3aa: ASSFARGNSPLH

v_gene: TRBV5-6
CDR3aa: ASSWGFAEKLF

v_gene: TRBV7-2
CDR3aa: ASSLGTETSAF

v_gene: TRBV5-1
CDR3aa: ASSPGTGYNQPQH

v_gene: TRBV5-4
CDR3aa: ASSLAPGQGREQY

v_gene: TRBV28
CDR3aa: ASSPGQGNQPQH

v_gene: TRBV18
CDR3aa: ASSPPAQTGYT

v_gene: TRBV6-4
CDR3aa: ASSGDSSSGELF

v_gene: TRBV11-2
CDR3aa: ASSSPDRGNYGYT

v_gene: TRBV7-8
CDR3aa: ASSSLQRGDYEQY

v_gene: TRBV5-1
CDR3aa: ASSPGQVVNEQF

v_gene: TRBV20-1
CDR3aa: SAQLADEQY

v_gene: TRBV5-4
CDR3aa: ASSSRGTLRNPYEQY

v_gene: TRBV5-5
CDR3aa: ASSLDGTGAREAF

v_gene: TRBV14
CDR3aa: ASSQVPGLPPGYEQY

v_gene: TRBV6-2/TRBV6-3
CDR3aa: ASSWGLQTQY

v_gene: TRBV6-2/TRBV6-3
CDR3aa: ASSSWTGEGNQPQH

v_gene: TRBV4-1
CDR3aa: ASSHPGLAGEETQY

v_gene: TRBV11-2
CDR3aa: ASRPGTSGGANEQY

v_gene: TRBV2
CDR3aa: ASKLTLGRGVYQETQY

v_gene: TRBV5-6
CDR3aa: ASSQDWTSGRGDTQY

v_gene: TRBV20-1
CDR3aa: SASASGGGGDTQY

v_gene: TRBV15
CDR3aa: ATSRGGHEQF